This is a list of T cell receptor beta chains from one sample in a study of PD-1 blockade in mismatch repair-deficient tumors. Clones were sequenced by immunoSEQ multiplex PCR, and TCRdb holds only the in-frame ones, with some missing. The repertoire holds about 3,500 clones, with 60% to 85% as singletons. Sequencing used primary tumor tissue, obtained from a patient treated with pembrolizumab. These TCRs come from an adult with mismatch repair-deficient cancer. CDR3s include the opening cysteine and the closing phenylalanine or tryptophan. Each record gives: J gene, CDR3 length, D gene, V gene, clone size, CDR3 protein, CDR3 DNA. The D gene is left open where the match is weak. Rows may omit the clone size; those that give it use once, few, many or a size class.

>TRBJ1-4|16|NA|TRBV5-1|NA
CASSPALQATNEKLFF
TGCGCCAGCAGCCCGGCCTTGCAGGCTACTAATGAAAAACTGTTTTTT
>TRBJ1-2|17|NA|TRBV5-1|few
CASSLYSPWAGAYGYTF
TGCGCCAGCAGCCTATACAGCCCCTGGGCAGGGGCGTATGGCTACACCTTC
>TRBJ2-7|15|NA|TRBV27|NA
CASSLYGGGWYEQYF
TGTGCCAGCAGTTTATATGGAGGGGGCTGGTACGAGCAGTACTTC
>TRBJ2-7|15|NA|TRBV2|large
CASSEDGDSVYEQYF
TGTGCCAGCAGTGAAGATGGCGACAGCGTCTACGAGCAGTACTTC
>TRBJ1-2|13|NA|TRBV29-1|once
CSVLGGTNYGYTF
TGCAGCGTCCTGGGGGGGACTAACTATGGCTACACCTTC
>TRBJ2-7|15|TRBD2|TRBV11-2|NA
CASSKGLAGIYEQYF
TGTGCCAGCAGCAAGGGACTAGCGGGAATATACGAGCAGTACTTC
>TRBJ1-2|13|NA|TRBV28|few
CASSFGGGSGYTF
TGTGCCAGCAGTTTTGGCGGGGGATCTGGCTACACCTTC
>TRBJ1-4|16|NA|TRBV25-1|NA
CARKWGWGATNEKLFF
TGTGCCAGGAAATGGGGGTGGGGGGCAACTAATGAAAAACTGTTTTTT
>TRBJ2-1|17|NA|TRBV18|NA
CASSPAAPSQGPNEQFF
TGTGCCAGCTCACCAGCGGCACCCTCACAGGGCCCCAATGAGCAGTTCTTC
>TRBJ2-5|14|NA|TRBV5-1|NA
CASSLKAGEETQYF
TGCGCCAGCAGCTTAAAAGCAGGGGAGGAGACCCAGTACTTC
>TRBJ1-3|12|NA|TRBV28|NA
CASSLSGNTIYF
TGTGCCAGCAGTTTGTCAGGAAACACCATATATTTT
>TRBJ2-7|14|NA|TRBV19|NA
CASSIRERGYEQYF
TGTGCCAGTAGTATACGGGAGAGAGGGTACGAGCAGTACTTC
>TRBJ2-3|15|TRBD2|TRBV6-4|NA
CASSFSGSLLDTQYF
TGTGCCAGCAGTTTTAGCGGGAGTCTTCTAGATACGCAGTATTTT
>TRBJ2-7|19|TRBD1|TRBV11-2|NA
CASSSESLYPGTGFYEQYF
TGTGCCAGCAGCTCAGAGTCCCTATATCCCGGGACAGGGTTCTACGAGCAGTACTTC
>TRBJ1-3|15|NA|TRBV19|NA
CASSIKAGLGNTIYF
TGTGCCAGTAGTATAAAAGCGGGGTTAGGAAACACCATATATTTT
>TRBJ1-1|13|TRBD1|TRBV18|NA
CASSEGADTEAFF
TGTGCCAGCTCAGAGGGGGCCGACACTGAAGCTTTCTTT
>TRBJ1-2|14|TRBD1|TRBV6-1|NA
CASRPGTGGHGYTF
TGCGCCAGCCGCCCCGGGACAGGGGGCCATGGCTACACCTTC
>TRBJ2-7|16|TRBD2|TRBV27|NA
CASSLTGTNIWYEQYF
TGTGCCAGCAGTTTAACCGGGACTAACATTTGGTACGAGCAGTACTTC
>TRBJ1-1|14|NA|TRBV5-1|NA
CASSLGAMNTEAFF
TGCGCCAGCAGCTTGGGAGCGATGAACACTGAAGCTTTCTTT
>TRBJ1-6|14|NA|TRBV7-3|NA
CASSLEGLDSPLHF
TGTGCCAGCAGCTTAGAGGGCTTGGATTCACCCCTCCACTTT
>TRBJ1-1|15|TRBD1|TRBV6-1|once
CASSDPTGPNTEAFF
TGTGCCAGCAGTGATCCGACAGGGCCGAACACTGAAGCTTTTTTT
>TRBJ2-3|15|TRBD2|TRBV2|once
CASSGLAGVTDTQYF
TGTGCCAGCAGTGGCCTAGCGGGAGTGACAGATACGCAGTATTTT
>TRBJ1-4|14|NA|TRBV5-1|once
CASRTRSQDEKLFF
TGCGCCAGCAGAACCAGGTCTCAGGATGAAAAACTGTTTTTT
>TRBJ2-1|13|NA|TRBV6-1|NA
CASSDGVIDEQFF
TGTGCCAGCAGTGACGGGGTCATCGATGAGCAGTTCTTC
>TRBJ1-1|14|NA|TRBV5-3|NA
CASSFPGIGSEAFF
TGTGCCAGCAGCTTTCCGGGGATAGGATCTGAAGCTTTCTTT
>TRBJ2-5|15|NA|TRBV19|NA
CASSKSGTHKETQYF
TGTGCCAGTAGTAAATCCGGGACACATAAAGAGACCCAGTACTTC
>TRBJ1-5|15|NA|TRBV9|NA
CASSVGGSSLQPQHF
TGTGCCAGCAGCGTAGGGGGCAGTTCACTACAGCCCCAGCATTTT
>TRBJ2-3|16|TRBD2|TRBV5-4|NA
CASSAGTSGPTDTQYF
TGTGCCAGCAGCGCCGGTACTAGCGGGCCCACAGATACGCAGTATTTT
>TRBJ1-1|13|NA|TRBV6-4|NA
CASSDSPLTEAFF
TGTGCCAGCAGTGACTCTCCCCTCACTGAAGCTTTCTTT
>TRBJ1-4|14|TRBD1|TRBV5-5|NA
CASSLGGLNEKLFF
TGTGCCAGCAGCTTAGGGGGCCTTAATGAAAAACTGTTTTTT
>TRBJ2-7|17|NA|TRBV21-1|NA
CAGEVLAGGSCSYEQYF
TGTGCCGGGGAAGTCCTAGCGGGAGGTTCTTGCAGCTACGAGCAGTACTTC
>TRBJ1-1|16|NA|TRBV7-9|NA
CASSLGSAGSETEAFF
TGTGCCAGCAGCTTAGGTTCTGCAGGGTCTGAAACTGAAGCTTTCTTT
>TRBJ2-1|14|TRBD2|TRBV18|NA
CASSPTSGYNEQFF
TGTGCCAGCTCACCGACTAGCGGCTACAATGAGCAGTTCTTC
>TRBJ2-1|15|NA|TRBV11-2|NA
CASTLVGGSYNEQFF
TGTGCCAGCACCCTCGTGGGGGGCTCCTACAATGAGCAGTTCTTC
>TRBJ1-4|15|NA|TRBV28|NA
CASSPRGTQKEKLFF
TGTGCCAGCTCTCCCCGGGGTACCCAAAAAGAAAAACTGTTTTTT
>TRBJ2-7|14|NA|TRBV9|NA
CASSGSGLGDEQYF
TGTGCCAGCAGCGGGAGCGGGCTCGGCGACGAGCAGTACTTC
>TRBJ2-7|15|NA|TRBV29-1|NA
CSVFPPGATLYEQYF
TGCAGCGTTTTCCCCCCAGGGGCGACCCTCTACGAGCAGTACTTC
>TRBJ2-2|15|NA|TRBV27|few
CASSLGGSRTGELFF
TGTGCCAGCAGTTTAGGCGGTAGCCGCACCGGGGAGCTGTTTTTT
>TRBJ1-2|13|NA|TRBV6-5|NA
CASSYDSNYGYTF
TGTGCCAGCAGCTATGACAGTAACTATGGCTACACCTTC
>TRBJ2-4|15|NA|TRBV7-9|NA
CASSLTLGTKNIQYF
TGTGCCAGCAGCTTGACACTTGGAACAAAAAACATTCAGTACTTC